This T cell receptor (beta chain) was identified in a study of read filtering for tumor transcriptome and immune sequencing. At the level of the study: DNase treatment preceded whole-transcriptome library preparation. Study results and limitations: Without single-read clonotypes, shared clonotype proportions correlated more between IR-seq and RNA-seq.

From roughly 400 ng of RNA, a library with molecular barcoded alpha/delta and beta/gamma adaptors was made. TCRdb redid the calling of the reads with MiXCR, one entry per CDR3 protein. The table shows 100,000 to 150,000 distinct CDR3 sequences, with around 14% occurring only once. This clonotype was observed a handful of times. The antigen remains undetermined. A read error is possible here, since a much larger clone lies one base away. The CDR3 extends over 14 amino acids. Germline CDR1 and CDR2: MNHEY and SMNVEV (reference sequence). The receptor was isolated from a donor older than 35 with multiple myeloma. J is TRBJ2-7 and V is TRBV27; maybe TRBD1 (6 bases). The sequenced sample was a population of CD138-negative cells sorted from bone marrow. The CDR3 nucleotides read TGTGCCCGCAGTCGGACAGCCACCCCCTACGAGCAGTACTTC. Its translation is CARSRTATPYEQYF.